What follows are 29 T cell receptor beta chains derived from one specimen sequenced in a study of shared T cell receptors in the human thymus. Sequenced by immunoSEQ multiplex PCR; TCRdb stores in-frame clones only, minus some. The data contain about 380,000 clones, 85% to 95% of them singletons. Input material: thymocytes. The receptors originated from a human donor.

V and J are TRBV2 and TRBJ2-7, with 15 bases that match TRBD2. The V segment lost 6 bases and the J segment 5 bases; nucleotides outside the gene matches: 5. The germline V gene encodes CDR1 SNHLY and CDR2 FYNNEI. The CDR3 extends over 15 amino acids. This chain's CDR3 is CASRGLAGGGDEQYF. CDR3 coding DNA: TGTGCCAGCAGGGGACTAGCGGGAGGCGGCGACGAGCAGTACTTC.

This rearrangement joins TRBV29-1 to TRBJ2-2, with TRBD1 matching over 7 bases. The V gene's germline CDR1 is SQVTM and CDR2 ANQGSEA. This CDR3 contains 16 residues. Trimming cost V 1 base and J 6 bases; bases outside gene matches: 11. The chain's CDR3 is CSVEAYYRGRAGELFF. CDR3 sequence (DNA): TGCAGCGTTGAAGCCTACTATAGGGGGCGAGCCGGGGAGCTGTTTTTT.

The chain carries TRBV4-3 and TRBJ2-2; no clear D gene. Germline values: CDR1 LGHNA, CDR2 YSLEER. Trimming took off 3 bases at V and 6 bases at J, with 11 bases between the two ends. The length of the CDR3 is 14 residues. The CDR3 loop reads CASSHLALPGELFF. CDR3 bases: TGCGCCAGCAGCCATCTCGCCTTACCCGGGGAGCTGTTTTTT.

The genes are TRBV6-5 and TRBJ1-5; D is undetermined. Germline assignment: CDR1 MNHEY and CDR2 SVGAGI. The ends were cut back, 6 bases at V and 1 base at J, with 10 bases in the middle. The CDR3 runs 14 residues. CDR3 residues: CASRTGRSNQPQHF. The CDR3 nucleotides are TGTGCCAGCAGAACTGGACGGAGCAATCAGCCCCAGCATTTT.

This chain uses TRBV6-1 with TRBJ2-7; tentatively, D is TRBD2 (6 bases). Trimming pared 10 bases from V and 0 bases from J, leaving 10 bases between. Germline values: CDR1 MNHNS, CDR2 SASEGT. CDR3 length: 12 residues. The CDR3 bases are TGTGCCACCGCTAGCGCCTCCTACGAGCAGTACTTC. Its translation is CATASASYEQYF.

The V and J genes are TRBV15 and TRBJ2-7; D assignment may be TRBD1 or TRBD2 (5 bases each). The CDR3 sequence is 18 residues long. V lost 0 bases, J lost 3 bases, and 21 bases lay in between. The V gene's germline CDR1 is LNHNV and CDR2 YYDKDF (reference sequence). The CDR3 loop reads CATSRDGRDPWPNYEQYF. The CDR3 nucleotides read TGTGCCACCAGCAGAGATGGACGGGACCCCTGGCCAAACTACGAGCAGTACTTC.

This chain uses TRBV6-6 with TRBJ2-1; 10 bases match TRBD2. The ends lost 5 bases at V and 4 bases at J; junction bases unmatched: 5. This CDR3 comprises 15 residues. CDR1 is MNHNY and CDR2 is SVGAGI in the germline V gene (reference sequence). CDR3 DNA: TGTGCCAGCAGTGCCGGGACTAGCGAGTACAATGAGCAGTTCTTC. This encodes CASSAGTSEYNEQFF.

This chain links TRBV27 with TRBJ2-2; D remains unclear. The CDR3 contains 14 residues. V was trimmed by 5 bases and J by 1 base, leaving 8 bases between them. The germline V gene encodes CDR1 MNHEY and CDR2 SMNVEV (reference sequence). This CDR3 is CASSVRLNTGELFF. The CDR3 DNA reads TGTGCCAGCAGTGTCCGACTGAACACCGGGGAGCTGTTTTTT.

The V call is TRBV25-1, the J call TRBJ2-3; 10 bases are a match to TRBD2. This CDR3 region has 17 residues. Germline trimming cut 5 bases from V and 6 bases from J; bases unmatched to any gene: 14. Germline CDR1 and CDR2: MGHDK and SYGVNS. Here the CDR3 DNA reads TGTGCCAGCAGTCCCCTGGCCAGCGGGAGGGCCGGGGATACGCAGTATTTT. This sequence encodes CASSPLASGRAGDTQYF.

The genes are TRBV28 and TRBJ2-7, with 10 bases identical to TRBD2. Unmatched junction bases numbered 8, after V lost 2 bases and J lost 4 bases. The CDR3 has 16 residues. Germline assignment: CDR1 MDHEN and CDR2 SYDVKM. The CDR3, as DNA: TGTGCCAGCAGTTTAACCCTAGCGGGAGAGGCTTACGAGCAGTACTTC. This sequence encodes CASSLTLAGEAYEQYF.

Note on this clone: The junction differs from germline at one of its ends, possibly a read error. This chain uses TRBV28 with TRBJ2-3, with 12 bases that match TRBD2. The CDR3 consists of 18 residues. Germline values: CDR1 MDHEN, CDR2 SYDVKM. The CDR3 DNA follows: TGTGCCGGCAGTCAACGGACTAGCGGGAAAGGGGTCACAGATACGCAGTATTTT. This codes for CAGSQRTSGKGVTDTQYF.

The gene calls are TRBV15 and TRBJ2-1, with D possibly being TRBD2 (5 bases). The CDR3 runs 16 residues. Per the germline V gene, CDR1 is LNHNV and CDR2 is YYDKDF (reference sequence). Trimming removed 4 bases at V and 11 bases at J, with 24 bases between. CDR3 coding DNA: TGTGCCACCAGCACTAAAGGGTGGGCTAAACGGGGAAAGCAGTTCTTC. Translation: CATSTKGWAKRGKQFF. The full variable domain, with the rest looked up from reference TRBV15 and TRBJ2-1, is DAMVIQNPRYQVTQFGKPVTLSCSQTLNHNVMYWYQQKSSQAPKLLFHYYDKDFNNEADTPDNFQSRRPNTSFCFLDIRSPGLGDTAMYLCATSTKGWAKRGKQFFGPGTRLTVL.

This clone was observed once. In nucleotides, the CDR3 is TGTGCCAGCAGTTTAGGAGGCCTAGGGGGCCCTGGGGGCACTGAAGCTTTCTTT. Translated: CASSLGGLGGPGGTEAFF. The chain couples TRBV27 to TRBJ1-1; 7 bases are shared with TRBD1. The CDR3 has 18 residues. Germline-derived CDR1 and CDR2 are MNHEY and SMNVEV (reference sequence). The J segment lost 4 bases and the V segment lost 2 bases, leaving 16 bases of the junction unmatched.

This chain connects TRBV7-9 to TRBJ2-1, with TRBD1 as a possible D gene (6 bases). Between the trimmed V and J ends, which lost 5 bases and 5 bases, there was a span of 19 bases. The CDR3 covers 16 residues. Germline assignment: CDR1 SEHNR and CDR2 FQNEAQ (reference sequence). CDR3 sequence: CASSRRGNWNDNEQFF. CDR3 nucleotides: TGTGCCAGCAGCCGTAGGGGGAATTGGAATGACAATGAGCAGTTCTTC.

This chain links TRBV11-3 with TRBJ1-1; D uncertain. Trimming shortened V by 1 base and J by 5 bases, and 11 bases separated the two germline ends. In germline, CDR1 is SGHNT, CDR2 YENEEA. The CDR3 covers 14 residues. The DNA of the CDR3 is TGTGCCAGCAGCTTAGGGGCAGTAGGTACTGAAGCTTTCTTT. Translated, it gives CASSLGAVGTEAFF. Based on the CDR3 plus reference TRBV11-3 and TRBJ1-1, the full variable domain is EAGVVQSPRYKIIEKKQPVAFWCNPISGHNTLYWYLQNLGQGPELLIRYENEEAVDDSQLPKDRFSAERLKGVDSTLKIQPAELGDSAVYLCASSLGAVGTEAFFGQGTRLTVV.

V and J are TRBV5-4 and TRBJ1-1; a weak D match, TRBD1 (6 bases). V lost 1 base, J lost 1 base, and 14 bases lay in between. Germline values: CDR1 SGHNT, CDR2 YYREEE (reference sequence). The CDR3 is made up of 16 amino acids. The CDR3 spells CASSLWDKRENTEAFF. The CDR3 bases are TGTGCCAGCAGCTTGTGGGACAAGCGGGAGAACACTGAAGCTTTCTTT.

The J gene is TRBJ2-7, the V gene TRBV27, with D hard to call. The CDR3 consists of 16 residues. Trimming left V 6 bases short and J 0 bases short, with 18 bases between. Germline values: CDR1 MNHEY, CDR2 SMNVEV (reference sequence). The CDR3 sequence is CASSDLVKPYSYEQYF. The CDR3, as DNA: TGTGCCAGCAGCGACCTCGTCAAGCCTTACTCCTACGAGCAGTACTTC.

The chain joins TRBV25-1 to TRBJ1-1; TRBD1 is a possible D gene (5 bases). CDR1 and CDR2 from the germline V gene are MGHDK and SYGVNS. V lost 8 bases to trimming and J lost 3 bases, with 16 bases between them. CDR3 length equals 14 residues. DNA for the CDR3: TGTGCCAGCCGTAATTATGGGGCAGACACTGAAGCTTTCTTT. Its protein is CASRNYGADTEAFF.

This chain connects TRBV2 to TRBJ2-7; D possibly uses TRBD1 or TRBD2 (5 bases each). The V gene's germline CDR1 is SNHLY and CDR2 FYNNEI. V was cut by 11 bases and J by 2 bases, with 16 bases left in between. The CDR3 contains 13 residues. For the CDR3, the DNA is TGTGCCGTGCTCGGGACCCTCCCCTACGAGCAGTACTTC. Translated, it gives CAVLGTLPYEQYF. Complete variable domain (other parts from reference TRBV2 and TRBJ2-7): EPEVTQTPSHQVTQMGQEVILRCVPISNHLYFYWYRQILGQKVEFLVSFYNNEISEKSEIFDDQFSVERPDGSNFTLKIRSTKLEDSAMYFCAVLGTLPYEQYFGPGTRLTVT.

The chain joins TRBV5-6 to TRBJ2-1; TRBD2 agrees at 10 bases. Germline CDR1 SGHDT, CDR2 YYEEEE. CDR3 size: 14 residues. J was trimmed by 4 bases and V by 6 bases; bases with no gene match: 4. The chain's CDR3 is CASIPGLAYNEQFF. The CDR3 DNA follows: TGTGCCAGCATCCCGGGACTAGCGTACAATGAGCAGTTCTTC. The entire variable domain, with the rest obtained from reference TRBV5-6 and TRBJ2-1, is as follows: DAGVTQSPTHLIKTRGQQVTLRCSPKSGHDTVSWYQQALGQGPQFIFQYYEEEERQRGNFPDRFSGHQFPNYSSELNVNALLLGDSALYLCASIPGLAYNEQFFGPGTRLTVL.

The J gene is TRBJ2-1, the V gene TRBV5-1, with TRBD2 matching over 7 bases. This CDR3 spans 18 amino acids. CDR1 and CDR2 from the germline V gene are SGHRS and YFSETQ. The J segment lost 4 bases and the V segment lost 0 bases, leaving 13 bases of the junction unmatched. The CDR3 DNA reads TGCGCCAGCAGCTTGGCCTTGGGAGGGTCTTGTACGTACAATGAGCAGTTCTTC. It encodes CASSLALGGSCTYNEQFF.

The chain has TRBV5-6 and TRBJ2-2, with D tentatively TRBD1 or TRBD2 (5 bases each). V lost 2 bases and J 4 bases, leaving 15 bases between the germline ends. Per germline, CDR1 SGHDT and CDR2 YYEEEE. The CDR3 consists of 16 residues. CDR3 DNA sequence: TGTGCCAGCAGCTTCTCCGGGACGTTGACCACCGGGGAGCTGTTTTTT. Amino acid sequence: CASSFSGTLTTGELFF.

This chain uses TRBV5-1 with TRBJ2-5; D is unclear. The V gene lost 4 bases and the J gene lost 4 bases, with 17 bases spanning the gap. The germline V gene encodes CDR1 SGHRS and CDR2 YFSETQ. The CDR3 length is 15 residues. CDR3 amino acids: CASSPRSRLTETQYF. The CDR3, as DNA: TGCGCCAGCAGCCCGAGGAGCAGGTTGACAGAGACCCAGTACTTC.

This clone came up once. V is TRBV10-3 and J is TRBJ2-5, with 12 bases aligning to TRBD2. The CDR3 contains 17 residues. The V gene end was trimmed by 5 bases and the J gene end by 2 bases; junction bases not matched to a gene: 9. Germline V gene sequence: CDR1 ENHRY, CDR2 SYGVKD. CDR3 DNA: TGTGCCATCAGTAGGACTAGCGGGAACCTAAGACAAGAGACCCAGTACTTC. Translating it yields CAISRTSGNLRQETQYF.

The chain joins TRBV27 to TRBJ2-7; D unclear. Trimming removed 6 bases from V and 2 bases from J, with 17 bases in between. This CDR3 is 15 amino acids long. Germline values: CDR1 MNHEY, CDR2 SMNVEV (reference sequence). CDR3 nucleotide sequence: TGTGCCAGCAGCCTTCTAGGGCGAGGTCCCTACGAGCAGTACTTC. It encodes CASSLLGRGPYEQYF.

The chain recombines TRBV10-3 with TRBJ1-5, with unresolved D. The CDR3 is 17 residues long. CDR1 and CDR2 from the germline V gene are ENHRY and SYGVKD. The germline V and J ends were trimmed by 0 bases and 2 bases, with 14 bases remaining between them. The CDR3 DNA follows: TGTGCCATCAGTGAGTCGGCACCCCCCGGTCGCAATCAGCCCCAGCATTTT. Residues: CAISESAPPGRNQPQHF.

This chain joins TRBV10-2 and TRBJ2-5; D might be TRBD1 or TRBD2, each matching 5 bases. V lost 8 bases to trimming and J lost 9 bases, with 19 bases between them. Per germline, CDR1 WSHSY and CDR2 SAAADI. The CDR3 totals 13 residues. This chain's CDR3 is CASSAGTLGAQYF. The CDR3 DNA reads TGCGCCAGCTCCGCCGGGACCTTAGGGGCCCAGTACTTC.

The J gene is TRBJ2-1, the V gene TRBV25-1; D not certain. Germline V gene sequence: CDR1 MGHDK, CDR2 SYGVNS. Trimming pared 6 bases from V and 14 bases from J, leaving 23 bases between. The CDR3 runs to 14 residues. CDR3 coding DNA: TGTGCCAGCAGCCCCCCCCACAGCCGAACGGCGGAGTTCTTC. Translated: CASSPPHSRTAEFF.

The chain couples TRBV13 to TRBJ2-7; 8 bases are shared with TRBD1. From germline, CDR1 is PRHDT and CDR2 FYEKMQ (reference sequence). CDR3 length equals 14 residues. After removal of 0 bases from V and 5 bases from J, the junction contained 3 bases not matched to a gene. As DNA, the CDR3 is TGTGCCAGCAGCTTAGGTCACAGGGGGGACGAGCAGTACTTC. As protein: CASSLGHRGDEQYF.